The following is a TCR beta chain sequence with its context. Researchers prepared the TCRbeta library using unique molecular identifiers, the study reports. TCRdb analysed the PCR reads with MiXCR anew, one entry per CDR3 protein. This table has around 190,000 distinct CDR3 sequences, 6.6% appearing once. These data originate in a study of T-cell reconstitution after alpha-beta-depleted transplantation in children. The length of the CDR3 is 14 residues. V gave up 2 bases and J gave up 5 bases; unmatched junction bases: 3. The germline V gene encodes CDR1 KGHSH and CDR2 LQKENI. This receptor was obtained from a boy aged 2 to 9 with acute lymphoblastic leukemia, due to receive a stem cell transplant. The material was PBMCs, obtained before TCRalphabeta/CD19-depleted stem cell transplant. The chain combines TRBV18 with TRBJ1-5; 7 positions agree with TRBD1. CDR3 in DNA: TGTGCCAGCTCACCATCTACAGGGGATCAGCCCCAGCATTTT. Its protein product is CASSPSTGDQPQHF.